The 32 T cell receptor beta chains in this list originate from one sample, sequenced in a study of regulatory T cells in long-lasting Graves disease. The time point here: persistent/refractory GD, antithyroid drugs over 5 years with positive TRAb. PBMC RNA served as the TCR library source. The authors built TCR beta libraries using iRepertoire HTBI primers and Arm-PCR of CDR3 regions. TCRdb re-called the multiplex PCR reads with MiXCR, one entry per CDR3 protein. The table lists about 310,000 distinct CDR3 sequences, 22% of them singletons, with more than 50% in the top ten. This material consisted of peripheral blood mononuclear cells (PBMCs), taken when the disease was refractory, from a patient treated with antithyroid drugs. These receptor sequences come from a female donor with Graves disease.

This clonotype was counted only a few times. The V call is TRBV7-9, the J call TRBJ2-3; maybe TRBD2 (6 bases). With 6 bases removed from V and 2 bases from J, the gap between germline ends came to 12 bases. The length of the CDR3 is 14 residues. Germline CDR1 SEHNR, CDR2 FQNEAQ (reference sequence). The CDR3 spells CASREGLLTDTQYF. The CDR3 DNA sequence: TGTGCCAGCAGGGAGGGACTGCTCACAGATACGCAGTATTTT.

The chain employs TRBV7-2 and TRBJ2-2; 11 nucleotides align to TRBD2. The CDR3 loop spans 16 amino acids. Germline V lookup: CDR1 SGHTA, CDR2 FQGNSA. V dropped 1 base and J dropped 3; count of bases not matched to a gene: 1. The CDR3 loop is CASSLGLAGYTGELFF. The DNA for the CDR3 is TGTGCCAGCAGCTTAGGACTAGCGGGGTACACCGGGGAGCTGTTTTTT.

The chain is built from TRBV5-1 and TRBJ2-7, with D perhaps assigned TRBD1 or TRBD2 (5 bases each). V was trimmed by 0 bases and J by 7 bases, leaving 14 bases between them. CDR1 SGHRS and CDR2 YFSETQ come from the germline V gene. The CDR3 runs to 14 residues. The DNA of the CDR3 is TGCGCCAGCAGCTTGGAGGGCCGTGGGGGAGAGCAGTACTTC. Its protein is CASSLEGRGGEQYF. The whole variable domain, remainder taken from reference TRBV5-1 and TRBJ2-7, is KAGVTQTPRYLIKTRGQQVTLSCSPISGHRSVSWYQQTPGQGLQFLFEYFSETQRNKGNFPGRFSGRQFSNSRSEMNVSTLELGDSALYLCASSLEGRGGEQYFGPGTRLTVT.

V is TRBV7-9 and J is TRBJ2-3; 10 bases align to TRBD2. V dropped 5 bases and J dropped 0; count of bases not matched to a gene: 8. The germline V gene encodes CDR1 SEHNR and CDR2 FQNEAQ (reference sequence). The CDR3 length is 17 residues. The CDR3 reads CASSLGTTSGSTDTQYF. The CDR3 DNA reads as TGTGCCAGCAGCCTCGGAACGACTAGCGGGAGCACAGATACGCAGTATTTT.

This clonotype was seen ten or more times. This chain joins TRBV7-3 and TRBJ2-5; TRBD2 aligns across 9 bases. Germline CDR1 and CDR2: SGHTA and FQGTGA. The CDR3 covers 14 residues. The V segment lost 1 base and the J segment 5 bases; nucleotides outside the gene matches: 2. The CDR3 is CASSLNAGGETQYF. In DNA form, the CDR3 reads TGTGCCAGCAGCTTAAACGCGGGAGGGGAGACCCAGTACTTC.

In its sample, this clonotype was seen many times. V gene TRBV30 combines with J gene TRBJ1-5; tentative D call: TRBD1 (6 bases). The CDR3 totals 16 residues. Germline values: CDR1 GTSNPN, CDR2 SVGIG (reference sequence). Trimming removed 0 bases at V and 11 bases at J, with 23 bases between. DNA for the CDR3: TGTGCCTGGAGTGTAAGGTCAGGGGCCGTTTCTGGGGCCCAGCATTTT. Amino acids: CAWSVRSGAVSGAQHF.

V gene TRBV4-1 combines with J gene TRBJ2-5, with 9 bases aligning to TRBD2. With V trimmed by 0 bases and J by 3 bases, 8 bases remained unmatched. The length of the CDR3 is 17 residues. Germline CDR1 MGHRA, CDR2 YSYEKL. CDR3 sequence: CASSQDPLTSGKETQYF. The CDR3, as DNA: TGCGCCAGCAGCCAAGATCCCCTGACTAGCGGAAAAGAGACCCAGTACTTC.

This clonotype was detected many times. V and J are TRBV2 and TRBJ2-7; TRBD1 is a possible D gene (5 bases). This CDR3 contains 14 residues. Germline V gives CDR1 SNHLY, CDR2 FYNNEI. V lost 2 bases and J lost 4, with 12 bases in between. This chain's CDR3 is CASSETDSKYEQYF. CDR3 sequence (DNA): TGTGCCAGCAGTGAAACAGACAGCAAATACGAGCAGTACTTC.

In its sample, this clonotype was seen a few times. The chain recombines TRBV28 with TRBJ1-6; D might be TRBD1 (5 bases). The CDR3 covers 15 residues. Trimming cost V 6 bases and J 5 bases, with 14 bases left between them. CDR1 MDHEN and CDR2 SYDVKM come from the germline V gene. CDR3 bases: TGTGCCAGCAGGGCCGGGACGGTGAATAATTCACCCCTCCACTTT. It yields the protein CASRAGTVNNSPLHF.

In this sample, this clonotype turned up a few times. CDR3 DNA: TGCAGTGCTAGGTCTTCTATAGCGGGAGATTCCGGGGAGCTGTTTTTT. It codes for CSARSSIAGDSGELFF. The chain recombines TRBV20-1 with TRBJ2-2; the match to TRBD2 covers 9 bases. The junction had 11 bases not matched to a gene; V was cut back by 3 bases and J by 6 bases. The CDR3 runs 16 residues. Germline CDR1 is DFQATT and CDR2 is SNEGSKA (reference sequence).

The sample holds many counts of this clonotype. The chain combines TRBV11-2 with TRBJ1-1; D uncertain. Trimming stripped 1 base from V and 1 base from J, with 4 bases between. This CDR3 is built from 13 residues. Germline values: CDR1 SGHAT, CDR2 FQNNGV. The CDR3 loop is CASSLAPNTEAFF. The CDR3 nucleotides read TGTGCCAGCAGCTTAGCACCGAACACTGAAGCTTTCTTT.

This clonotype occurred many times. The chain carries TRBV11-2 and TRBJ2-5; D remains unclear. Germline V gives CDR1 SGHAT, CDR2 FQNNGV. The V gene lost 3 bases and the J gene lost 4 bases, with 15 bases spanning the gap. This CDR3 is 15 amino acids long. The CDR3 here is CASSFRPSSAETQYF. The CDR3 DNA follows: TGTGCCAGCAGCTTTCGCCCGAGTTCTGCAGAGACCCAGTACTTC. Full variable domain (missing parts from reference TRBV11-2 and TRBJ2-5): EAGVAQSPRYKIIEKRQSVAFWCNPISGHATLYWYQQILGQGPKLLIQFQNNGVVDDSQLPKDRFSAERLKGVDSTLKIQPAKLEDSAVYLCASSFRPSSAETQYFGPGTRLLVL.

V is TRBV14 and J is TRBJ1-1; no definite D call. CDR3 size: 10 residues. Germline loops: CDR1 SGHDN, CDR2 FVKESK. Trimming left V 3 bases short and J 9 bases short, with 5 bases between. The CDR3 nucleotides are TGTGCCAGCAGCCATCGGAAAGCTTTCTTT. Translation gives CASSHRKAFF.

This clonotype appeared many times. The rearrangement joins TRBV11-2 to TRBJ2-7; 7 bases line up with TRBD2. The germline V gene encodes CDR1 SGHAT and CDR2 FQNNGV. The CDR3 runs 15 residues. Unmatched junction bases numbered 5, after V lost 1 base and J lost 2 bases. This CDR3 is CASSLAWEGPYEQYF. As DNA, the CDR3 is TGTGCCAGCAGCTTAGCATGGGAGGGCCCCTACGAGCAGTACTTC.

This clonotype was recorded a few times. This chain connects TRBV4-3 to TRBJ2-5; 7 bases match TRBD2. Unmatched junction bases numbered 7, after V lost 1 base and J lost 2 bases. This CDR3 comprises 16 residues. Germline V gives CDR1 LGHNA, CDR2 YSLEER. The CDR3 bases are TGCGCCAGCAGCCAAGGGGTTGGGGGACTACAAGAGACCCAGTACTTC. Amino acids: CASSQGVGGLQETQYF.

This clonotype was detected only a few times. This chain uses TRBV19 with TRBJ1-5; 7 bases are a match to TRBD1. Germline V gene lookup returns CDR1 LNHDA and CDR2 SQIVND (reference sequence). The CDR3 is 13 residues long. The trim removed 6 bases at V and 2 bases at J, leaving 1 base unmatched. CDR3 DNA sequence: TGTGCCAGTAGAGGGGGCGGCAATCAGCCCCAGCATTTT. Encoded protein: CASRGGGNQPQHF.

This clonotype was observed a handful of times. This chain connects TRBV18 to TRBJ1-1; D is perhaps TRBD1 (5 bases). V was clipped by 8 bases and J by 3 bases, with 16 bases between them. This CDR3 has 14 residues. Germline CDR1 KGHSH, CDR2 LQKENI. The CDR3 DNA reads TGTGCCAGCCTACGCGGGGCGGGGGACACTGAAGCTTTCTTT. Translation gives CASLRGAGDTEAFF.

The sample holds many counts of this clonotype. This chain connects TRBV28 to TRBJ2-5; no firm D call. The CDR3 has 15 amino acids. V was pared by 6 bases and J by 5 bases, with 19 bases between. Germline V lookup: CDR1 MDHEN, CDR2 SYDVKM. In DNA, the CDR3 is TGTGCCAGCAGCTCCACCACAGTTCTAAGGGAGACCCAGTACTTC. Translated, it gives CASSSTTVLRETQYF.

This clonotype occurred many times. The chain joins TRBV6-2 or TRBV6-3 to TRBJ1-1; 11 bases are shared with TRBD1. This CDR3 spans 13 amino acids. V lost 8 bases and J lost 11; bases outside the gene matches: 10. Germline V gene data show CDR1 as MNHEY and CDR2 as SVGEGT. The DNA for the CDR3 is TGTGCCAGCTGCACAAGGACAGGGGGCCTCGCTTTCTTT. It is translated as CASCTRTGGLAFF.

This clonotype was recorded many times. The CDR3 is CASSLAGTGGYTF. CDR3 bases: TGTGCCAGCAGCTTAGCGGGGACGGGTGGCTACACCTTC. The gene calls are TRBV7-2 and TRBJ1-2, with a weak D call TRBD1 (5 bases). Looked up from germline, CDR1 is SGHTA and CDR2 is FQGNSA. Trimming removed 0 bases from V and 7 bases from J, with 9 bases in between. This CDR3 region has 13 residues.

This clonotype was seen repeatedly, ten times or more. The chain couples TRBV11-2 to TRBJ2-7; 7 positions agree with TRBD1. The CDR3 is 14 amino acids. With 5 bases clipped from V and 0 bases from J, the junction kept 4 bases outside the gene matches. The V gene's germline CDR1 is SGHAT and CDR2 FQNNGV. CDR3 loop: CASSPDRYSYEQYF. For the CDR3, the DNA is TGTGCCAGCAGCCCGGACAGGTACTCCTACGAGCAGTACTTC.

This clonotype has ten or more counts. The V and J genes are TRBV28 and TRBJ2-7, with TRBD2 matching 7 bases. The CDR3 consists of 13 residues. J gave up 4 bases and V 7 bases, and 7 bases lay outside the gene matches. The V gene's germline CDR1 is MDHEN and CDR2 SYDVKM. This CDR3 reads CASKSSSGYEQYF. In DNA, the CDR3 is TGTGCCAGCAAGTCGTCTAGCGGTTACGAGCAGTACTTC. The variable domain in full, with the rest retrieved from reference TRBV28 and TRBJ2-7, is DVKVTQSSRYLVKRTGEKVFLECVQDMDHENMFWYRQDPGLGLRLIYFSYDVKMKEKGDIPEGYSVSREKKERFSLILESASTNQTSMYLCASKSSSGYEQYFGPGTRLTVT.

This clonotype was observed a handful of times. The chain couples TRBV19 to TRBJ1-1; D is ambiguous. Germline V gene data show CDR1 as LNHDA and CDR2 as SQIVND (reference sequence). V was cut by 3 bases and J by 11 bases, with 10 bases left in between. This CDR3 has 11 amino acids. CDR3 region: CASSIRGGAFF. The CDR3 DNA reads TGTGCCAGTAGTATCCGCGGTGGGGCTTTCTTT. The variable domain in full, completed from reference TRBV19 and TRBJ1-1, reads DGGITQSPKYLFRKEGQNVTLSCEQNLNHDAMYWYRQDPGQGLRLIYYSQIVNDFQKGDIAEGYSVSREKKESFPLTVTSAQKNPTAFYLCASSIRGGAFFGQGTRLTVV.

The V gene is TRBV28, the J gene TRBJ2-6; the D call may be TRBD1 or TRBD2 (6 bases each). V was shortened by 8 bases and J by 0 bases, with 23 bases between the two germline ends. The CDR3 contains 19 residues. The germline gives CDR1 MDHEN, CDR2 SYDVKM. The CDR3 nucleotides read TGTGCCAGCGGGGAGGTCGGGGGCCACTCTCTCTCTGGGGCCAACGTCCTGACTTTC. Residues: CASGEVGGHSLSGANVLTF. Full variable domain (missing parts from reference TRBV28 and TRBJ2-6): DVKVTQSSRYLVKRTGEKVFLECVQDMDHENMFWYRQDPGLGLRLIYFSYDVKMKEKGDIPEGYSVSREKKERFSLILESASTNQTSMYLCASGEVGGHSLSGANVLTFGAGSRLTVL.

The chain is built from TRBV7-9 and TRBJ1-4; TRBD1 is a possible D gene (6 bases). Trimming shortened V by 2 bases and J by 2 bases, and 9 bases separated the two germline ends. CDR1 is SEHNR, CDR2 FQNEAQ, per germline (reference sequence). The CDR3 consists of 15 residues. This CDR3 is CASSLTGRTNEKLFF. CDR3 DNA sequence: TGTGCCAGCAGCTTAACAGGGAGGACTAATGAAAAACTGTTTTTT.

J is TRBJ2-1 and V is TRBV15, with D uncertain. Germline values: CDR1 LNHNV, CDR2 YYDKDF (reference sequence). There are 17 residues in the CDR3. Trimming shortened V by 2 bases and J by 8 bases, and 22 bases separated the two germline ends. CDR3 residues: CATSRPSLGILVDEQFF. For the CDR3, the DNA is TGTGCCACCAGCAGACCATCCCTCGGTATCCTGGTCGATGAGCAGTTCTTC.

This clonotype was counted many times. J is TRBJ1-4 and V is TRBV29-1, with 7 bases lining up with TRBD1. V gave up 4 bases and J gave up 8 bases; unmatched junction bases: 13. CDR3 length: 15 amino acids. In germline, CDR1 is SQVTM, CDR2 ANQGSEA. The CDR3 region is CSVGASGTVQEKLFF. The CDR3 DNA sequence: TGCAGCGTTGGCGCCTCCGGGACAGTACAGGAAAAACTGTTTTTT.

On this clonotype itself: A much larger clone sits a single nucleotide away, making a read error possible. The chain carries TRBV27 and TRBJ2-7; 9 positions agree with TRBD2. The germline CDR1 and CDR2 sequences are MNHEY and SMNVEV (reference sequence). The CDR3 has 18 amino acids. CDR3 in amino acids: CASSPYSRIAGDSYGQYF. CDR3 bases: TGTGCCAGCAGTCCCTACTCCCGGATAGCGGGAGACTCATACGGGCAGTACTTC.

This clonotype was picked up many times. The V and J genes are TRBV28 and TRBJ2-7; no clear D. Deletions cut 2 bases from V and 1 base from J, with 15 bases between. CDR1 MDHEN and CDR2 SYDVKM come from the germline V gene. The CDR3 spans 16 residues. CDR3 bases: TGTGCCAGCAGTTTAAATCGTCACACTCTTTCCTACGAGCAGTACTTC. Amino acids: CASSLNRHTLSYEQYF.

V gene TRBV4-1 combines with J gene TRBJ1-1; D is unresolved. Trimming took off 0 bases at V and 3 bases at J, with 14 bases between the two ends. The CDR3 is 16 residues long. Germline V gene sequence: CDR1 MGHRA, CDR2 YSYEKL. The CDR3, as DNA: TGCGCCAGCAGCCAAGATAGAAACAGTTACTACACTGAAGCTTTCTTT. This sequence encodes CASSQDRNSYYTEAFF.

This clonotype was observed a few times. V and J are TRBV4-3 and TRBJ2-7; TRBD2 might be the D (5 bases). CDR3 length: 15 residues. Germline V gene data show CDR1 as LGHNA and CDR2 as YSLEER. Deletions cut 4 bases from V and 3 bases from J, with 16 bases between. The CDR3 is CASSLSYSGLYEQYF. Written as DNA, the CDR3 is TGCGCCAGCAGCCTTTCTTACAGCGGACTCTACGAGCAGTACTTC.

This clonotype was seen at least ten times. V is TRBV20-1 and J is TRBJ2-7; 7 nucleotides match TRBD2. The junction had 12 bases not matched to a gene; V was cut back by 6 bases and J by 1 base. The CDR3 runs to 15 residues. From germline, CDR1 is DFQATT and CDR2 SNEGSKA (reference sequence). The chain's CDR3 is CSAATGAGQSYEQYF. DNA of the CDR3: TGCAGTGCGGCTACGGGAGCGGGGCAATCCTACGAGCAGTACTTC.